This TCR beta chain emerged from a study of CD8 T cells in Susac syndrome. The CDR3 is 15 amino acids. V shed 2 bases, J shed 2 bases, and the junction held 3 bases outside the gene matches. The RNA input was roughly 0.45 to 1 ug, and it was reverse transcribed with random hexamers. One entry per CDR3 protein, called by TCRdb with MiXCR from the immunoSEQ multiplex PCR reads. This sample has approximately 180,000 distinct CDR3 sequences, with around 90% found just once. This receptor was identified in a human donor with Susac syndrome. Specimen: CD4+ T cells from PBMCs. The V gene is TRBV12-3 or TRBV12-4, the J gene TRBJ2-3, with 8 bases aligning to TRBD1. The CDR3 reads CASSLQGANTDTQYF. CDR3 DNA: TGTGCCAGCAGTTTACAGGGGGCCAACACAGATACGCAGTATTTT.